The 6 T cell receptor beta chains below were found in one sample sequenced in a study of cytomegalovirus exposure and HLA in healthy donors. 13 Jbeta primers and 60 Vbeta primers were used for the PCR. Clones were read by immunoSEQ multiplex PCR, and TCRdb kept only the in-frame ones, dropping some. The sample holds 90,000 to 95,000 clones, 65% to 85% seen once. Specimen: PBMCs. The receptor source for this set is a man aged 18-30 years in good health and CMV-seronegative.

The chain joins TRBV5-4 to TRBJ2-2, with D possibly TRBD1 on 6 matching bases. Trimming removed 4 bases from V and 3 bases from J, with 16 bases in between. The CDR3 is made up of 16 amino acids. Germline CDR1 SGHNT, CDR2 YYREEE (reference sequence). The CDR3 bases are TGTGCCAGCAGCGCCAATAGGGCAGGGGACACCGGGGAGCTGTTTTTT. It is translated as CASSANRAGDTGELFF.

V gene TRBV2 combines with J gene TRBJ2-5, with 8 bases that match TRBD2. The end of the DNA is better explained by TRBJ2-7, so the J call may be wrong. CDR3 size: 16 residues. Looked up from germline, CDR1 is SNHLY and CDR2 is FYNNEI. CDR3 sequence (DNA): TGTGCCAGCAGGGGGGTGAGCGGGGGTAAAACCTACGAGCAGTACTTC. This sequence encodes CASRGVSGGKTYEQYF.

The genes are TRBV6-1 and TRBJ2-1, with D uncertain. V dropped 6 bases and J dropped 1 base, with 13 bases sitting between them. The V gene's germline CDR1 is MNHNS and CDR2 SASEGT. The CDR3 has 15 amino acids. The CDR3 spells CASSEVPSSYNEQFF. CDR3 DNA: TGTGCCAGCAGCGAGGTGCCTTCTTCCTACAATGAGCAGTTCTTC.

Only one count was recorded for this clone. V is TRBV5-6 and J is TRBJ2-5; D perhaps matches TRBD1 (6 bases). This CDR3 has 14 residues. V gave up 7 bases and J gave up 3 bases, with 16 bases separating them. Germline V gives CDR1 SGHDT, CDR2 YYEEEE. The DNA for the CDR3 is TGTGCCAGCCGAATCCAGGGGAGCGAAGAGACCCAGTACTTC. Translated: CASRIQGSEETQYF.

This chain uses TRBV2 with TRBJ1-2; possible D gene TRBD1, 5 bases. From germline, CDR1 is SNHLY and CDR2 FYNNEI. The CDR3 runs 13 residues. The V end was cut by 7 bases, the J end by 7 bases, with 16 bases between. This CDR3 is CASTPGQGSGYTF. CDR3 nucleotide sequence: TGTGCCAGCACCCCAGGGCAGGGAAGTGGCTACACCTTC. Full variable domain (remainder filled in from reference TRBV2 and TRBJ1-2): EPEVTQTPSHQVTQMGQEVILRCVPISNHLYFYWYRQILGQKVEFLVSFYNNEISEKSEIFDDQFSVERPDGSNFTLKIRSTKLEDSAMYFCASTPGQGSGYTFGSGTRLTVV.

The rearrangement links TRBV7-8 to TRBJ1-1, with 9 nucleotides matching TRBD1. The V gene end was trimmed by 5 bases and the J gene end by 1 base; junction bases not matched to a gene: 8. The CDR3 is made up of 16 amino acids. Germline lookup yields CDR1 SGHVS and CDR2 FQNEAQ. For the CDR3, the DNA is TGTGCCAGCAGCCCTGACAGGGGGGTCGGGAACACTGAAGCTTTCTTT. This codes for CASSPDRGVGNTEAFF.